Presented here are 8 T cell receptor beta chains from one specimen sequenced in a study of Ad26.COV2.S vaccination and SARS-CoV-2 variants. The repertoire was sequenced with immunoSEQ multiplex PCR; TCRdb's copy has only in-frame clones and lacks some. This sample yields about 680,000 clones, of which around 92% are seen a single time; about 1.5% belongs to the top ten. Treatment denoted: roughly 19 received Ad26.COV2.S at low or high dose, single or two shots; 5 received placebo; per-sample allocation not given. Sampling occurred on day 63 after the first vaccine or placebo injection. Material: peripheral blood, obtained in a trial of Ad26.COV2.S vaccine versus placebo. All receptors come from a person aged 18-60 years who received the Ad26.COV2.S COVID-19 vaccine or a placebo.

The rearrangement uses TRBV6-1 and TRBJ2-7; 10 bases are a match to TRBD1. This CDR3 has 14 amino acids. The germline gives CDR1 MNHNS, CDR2 SASEGT. With 6 bases clipped from V and 2 bases from J, the junction kept 4 bases outside the gene matches. CDR3 in amino acids: CASRPGTGAYEQYF. The CDR3, as DNA: TGTGCCAGCAGACCCGGGACAGGGGCCTACGAGCAGTACTTC.

As regards this clone: In the same sample, other DNA sequences code for this CDR3. V usage is TRBV30 and J usage is TRBJ2-7; D is perhaps TRBD2 (5 bases). The V end lost 0 bases, the J end lost 3 bases, and 6 bases lay between the germline ends. Looked up from germline, CDR1 is GTSNPN and CDR2 is SVGIG (reference sequence). CDR3 size: 12 residues. In DNA, the CDR3 is TGTGCCTGGAGTGTACGGGGCTACGAGCAGTACTTC. It encodes CAWSVRGYEQYF. Supplemented by reference TRBV30 and TRBJ2-7, the full variable domain reads SQTIHQWPATLVQPVGSPLSLECTVEGTSNPNLYWYRQAAGRGLQLLFYSVGIGQISSEVPQNLSASRPQDRQFILSSKKLLLSDSGFYLCAWSVRGYEQYFGPGTRLTVT.

For this clone: A much more abundant neighbour one base away suggests this may be a read error. This chain connects TRBV6-5 to TRBJ1-1, with TRBD1 as a possible D gene (5 bases). V was cut by 6 bases and J by 1 base, with 6 bases left in between. CDR1 is MNHEY and CDR2 is SVGAGI in the germline V gene. This CDR3 has 12 residues. The CDR3 protein is CASSQGNTEAFF. In DNA form, the CDR3 reads TGTGCCAGCAGCCAGGGGAACACTGAAGCTTTCTTT.

This clone showed up just a few times. CDR3 nucleotides: TGTGCCAGTAGTATCCGGACAGCCACCGGGGAGCTGTTTTTT. It is translated as CASSIRTATGELFF. J is TRBJ2-2 and V is TRBV19; possibly TRBD1 for D (6 bases). The CDR3 has 14 residues. V lost 3 bases and J lost 4, with 9 bases in between. The germline V gene encodes CDR1 LNHDA and CDR2 SQIVND (reference sequence).

In regard to this clone: The sample holds other DNA sequences that translate to the same CDR3. The rearrangement joins TRBV20-1 to TRBJ1-2; TRBD1 is a possible D gene (5 bases). Germline V gene data show CDR1 as DFQATT and CDR2 as SNEGSKA (reference sequence). The CDR3 sequence is 11 residues long. V dropped 5 bases and J dropped 4 bases, with 8 bases sitting between them. CDR3 bases: TGCAGTGCTCCAACAGGCTATGGCTACACCTTC. It codes for CSAPTGYGYTF.

This chain uses TRBV28 with TRBJ2-1; the match to TRBD2 covers 8 bases. CDR1 and CDR2 from the germline V gene are MDHEN and SYDVKM. The CDR3 extends over 15 amino acids. Losses at the gene ends were 5 bases for V and 7 bases for J; bases not matched to a gene: 10. This chain's CDR3 is CASSPPRTSKNEQFF. In DNA form, the CDR3 reads TGTGCCAGCAGTCCTCCCCGGACTAGCAAGAATGAGCAGTTCTTC.

The chain joins TRBV11-2 to TRBJ2-7; TRBD2 aligns across 16 bases. The V gene end was trimmed by 5 bases and the J gene end by 0 bases; junction bases not matched to a gene: 7. The CDR3 length is 18 residues. Germline V lookup: CDR1 SGHAT, CDR2 FQNNGV. CDR3: CASSLPGLAGGSSYEQYF. The CDR3 nucleotides read TGTGCCAGCAGCCTTCCGGGACTAGCGGGAGGGAGCTCCTACGAGCAGTACTTC.

V and J are TRBV7-6 and TRBJ2-3, with D possibly TRBD2 on 7 matching bases. CDR1 is SGHVS and CDR2 is FNYEAQ in the germline V gene. V was trimmed by 3 bases and J by 3 bases, leaving 16 bases between them. The CDR3 is made up of 16 amino acids. The CDR3 sequence: CASSFQGRGMTDTQYF. The DNA for the CDR3 is TGTGCCAGCAGCTTCCAGGGGAGGGGGATGACAGATACGCAGTATTTT.